This T cell receptor (beta chain) was sequenced in a study of blood T cell repertoires in COVID-19. Study-level background: The origin of the acute and convalescent COVID-19 samples was the United States, Italy and Spain.

Study processing details: Estimates of nucleated cell counts were drawn from the amplification of reference gene primers. Generated by immunoSEQ multiplex PCR, the TCRdb table keeps only in-frame clones and is missing some. The V and J calls and clone size come from that table; D and trimming were worked out from the DNA. The sample holds 140,000 or so clones, roughly 90% seen once. J lost 5 bases, V lost 5 bases, and 7 bases had no gene match. Germline assignment: CDR1 SGHRS and CDR2 YFSETQ. This CDR3 is 14 amino acids long. Patients at the Seattle site were enrolled during active infection and followed longitudinally.

The gene calls are TRBV5-1 and TRBJ2-1; 7 bases align to TRBD2. The sample comprised peripheral blood. This receptor was identified in a human donor with COVID-19, enrolled during active disease. The donor label of this sample is uncertain. The CDR3 here is CASRIAGGNNEQFF. CDR3 DNA sequence: TGCGCCAGCAGGATAGCGGGTGGCAACAATGAGCAGTTCTTC.